These 31 T cell receptor beta chains originate from one sample sequenced in a study of T-cell reconstitution after alpha-beta-depleted transplantation in children (dated by TCRdb to about 2016). The treatment or condition label for this specimen denotes: allogeneic hematopoietic cell transplantation with graft depleted of TCRalphabeta T cells and CD19 B cells. The library relied on PCR. The sequencer listed for this sample is Illumina HiSeq 2500. TCR library preparation used molecular barcoding, with unique molecular identifiers applied to normalize quantification of the TCRbeta repertoire. Clones were called with MiXCR by TCRdb after fastp trimmed the public reads at Q25, and only in-frame beta chains were retained. Every entry covers one CDR3 protein and lists the most common genes and DNA from its rows. Recorded for this sample are about 980,000 distinct CDR3 sequences; around 30% of them occurred a single time. The ten largest clones add up to roughly 31% of the sample.

Material: PBMCs, mostly from graft donor cells, obtained 360 days after TCRalphabeta/CD19-depleted stem cell transplant. These receptors were collected from a boy in the first two years of life who had a stem cell transplant for SCID, so the T cells may come from the graft donor.

This clonotype appeared a few times. The chain links TRBV28 to TRBJ1-5; the D gene is possibly TRBD1 (5 bases). The CDR3 spans 14 residues. The germline V and J ends were trimmed by 4 bases and 6 bases, with 13 bases remaining between them. Germline CDR1 is MDHEN and CDR2 is SYDVKM. CDR3 in DNA: TGTGCCAGCAGTTCAGGGTTACCGGCTCAGCCCCAGCATTTT. It is translated as CASSSGLPAQPQHF.

This sequence joins TRBV10-3 and TRBJ2-1; D is unresolved. Germline V gene sequence: CDR1 ENHRY, CDR2 SYGVKD. CDR3 length: 14 residues. V lost 4 bases and J 4 bases, leaving 11 bases between the germline ends. CDR3 residues: CAISGPRLYNEQFF. As DNA, the CDR3 is TGTGCCATCAGTGGTCCTCGACTTTACAATGAGCAGTTCTTC.

Only a few counts were recorded for this clonotype. The chain joins TRBV28 to TRBJ2-3, with 8 bases that match TRBD2. Per germline, CDR1 MDHEN and CDR2 SYDVKM. Losses at the gene ends were 3 bases for V and 3 bases for J; bases not matched to a gene: 5. This CDR3 has 15 amino acids. The chain's CDR3 is CASSLPGGRTDTQYF. In DNA, the CDR3 is TGTGCCAGCAGTTTGCCGGGGGGGCGGACAGATACGCAGTATTTT.

This rearrangement joins TRBV6-2 or TRBV6-3 to TRBJ1-1, with D unresolved. Trimming stripped 8 bases from V and 4 bases from J, with 8 bases between. CDR1 MNHEY and CDR2 SVGEGT come from the germline V gene. There are 11 residues in the CDR3. The CDR3 DNA is TGTGCCAGCGCTTGGCGCACTGAAGCTTTCTTT. This gives the protein CASAWRTEAFF.

This clonotype showed up just a few times. The V call is TRBV7-3, the J call TRBJ2-1; tentative D call: TRBD1 (6 bases). Looked up from germline, CDR1 is SGHTA and CDR2 is FQGTGA. This CDR3 has 15 residues. V was clipped by 4 bases and J by 1 base, with 11 bases between them. In nucleotides, the CDR3 is TGTGCCAGCAGCTCCCACCAGGGGTCCTACAATGAGCAGTTCTTC. Protein sequence: CASSSHQGSYNEQFF.

This chain joins TRBV12-3 or TRBV12-4 and TRBJ2-3, with a possible D match to TRBD2 (6 bases). This CDR3 spans 14 amino acids. Deletions cut 6 bases from V and 3 bases from J, with 13 bases between. The CDR3 DNA reads as TGTGCCAGCAGCGGACTACCTGGGACAGATACGCAGTATTTT. Protein: CASSGLPGTDTQYF.

The chain recombines TRBV12-3 or TRBV12-4 with TRBJ2-7; TRBD2 matches at 9 bases. The CDR3 consists of 15 residues. Trimming cost V 2 bases and J 3 bases; bases outside gene matches: 5. Here the CDR3 reads CASSLWAGGLYEQYF. For the CDR3, the DNA is TGTGCCAGCAGTTTATGGGCGGGGGGGCTCTACGAGCAGTACTTC.

This rearrangement joins TRBV29-1 to TRBJ2-2; 15 nucleotides line up with TRBD2. Looked up from germline, CDR1 is SQVTM and CDR2 is ANQGSEA. The CDR3 length is 15 residues. The V gene end was trimmed by 6 bases and the J gene end by 4 bases; junction bases not matched to a gene: 3. This CDR3 is CSVGTSGGLTGELFF. For the CDR3, the DNA is TGCAGCGTCGGGACTAGCGGGGGGCTCACCGGGGAGCTGTTTTTT.

This clonotype was detected only a few times. The chain carries TRBV4-2 and TRBJ2-3, with 7 nucleotides matching TRBD1. This CDR3 has 16 amino acids. Germline V gene lookup returns CDR1 LGHNA and CDR2 YNFKEQ. V lost 3 bases to trimming and J lost 2 bases; unmatched junction nucleotides: 8. CDR3 nucleotides: TGTGCCAGCAGCCATTTTCCGGACAGGTACACAGATACGCAGTATTTT. Its translation: CASSHFPDRYTDTQYF.

This clonotype has more than one count but fewer than ten. This CDR3 is CASSYDSNPTEAFF. The CDR3 bases are TGTGCCAGCAGCTACGACAGTAATCCCACTGAAGCTTTCTTT. The chain joins TRBV3-1 to TRBJ1-1; a weak D match, TRBD1 (5 bases). V was shortened by 5 bases and J by 4 bases, with 14 bases between the two germline ends. The germline V gene has CDR1 LGHDT and CDR2 YNNKEL (reference sequence). The CDR3 extends over 14 amino acids.

The V call is TRBV10-3, the J call TRBJ2-5; 11 positions match TRBD1. Per germline, CDR1 ENHRY and CDR2 SYGVKD. The CDR3 spans 15 residues. With 6 bases clipped from V and 5 bases from J, the junction kept 8 bases outside the gene matches. The CDR3 protein is CAIRAGQGDWETQYF. CDR3 in DNA: TGTGCCATCAGGGCGGGACAGGGGGATTGGGAGACCCAGTACTTC.

This chain connects TRBV12-3 or TRBV12-4 to TRBJ1-3, with TRBD1 identical over 11 bases. The CDR3 length is 16 residues. V shed 7 bases and J 0 bases; nucleotides not matched to a gene: 5. The CDR3 bases are TGTGCCAGCACCGGACAGGGGGCCCTCTCTGGAAACACCATATATTTT. Amino acids: CASTGQGALSGNTIYF.

About this clonotype itself: One end of the junction does not line up with germline, which may come from a read error. This chain connects TRBV4-1 to TRBJ1-1, with 7 bases lining up with TRBD1. CDR1 MGHRA and CDR2 YSYEKL come from the germline V gene. The CDR3 length is 15 residues. Here the CDR3 DNA reads TGCGCCAGCAGCCAAGAGGGGGAGGGGGCTGATGAAGCCTTCTTT. Encoded protein: CASSQEGEGADEAFF.

This clonotype was seen just once. The rearrangement links TRBV6-5 to TRBJ2-3; TRBD1 might be the D (5 bases). The CDR3 consists of 11 residues. CDR1 and CDR2 (germline): MNHEY, SVGAGI. Trimming pared 6 bases from V and 7 bases from J, leaving 8 bases between. CDR3 sequence (DNA): TGTGCCAGCAGAAAGGGGCATACGCAGTATTTT. Protein sequence: CASRKGHTQYF.

V usage is TRBV7-9 and J usage is TRBJ1-2; D is perhaps TRBD1 (5 bases). V was trimmed by 6 bases and J by 3 bases, leaving 20 bases between them. CDR3 length: 16 residues. Looked up from germline, CDR1 is SEHNR and CDR2 is FQNEAQ (reference sequence). In DNA, the CDR3 is TGTGCCAGCAGAAGGGGTCTGGGGACGGCAGACTATGGCTACACCTTC. It translates to CASRRGLGTADYGYTF.

This clonotype was detected only a few times. The chain couples TRBV11-1 to TRBJ1-1, with 12 bases aligning to TRBD1. CDR1 and CDR2 from the germline V gene are SGHAT and FQDESV (reference sequence). The CDR3 spans 19 residues. After removal of 0 bases from V and 4 bases from J, the junction contained 12 bases not matched to a gene. The CDR3 protein is CASSLASTRDRGQGTEAFF. Written as DNA, the CDR3 is TGTGCCAGCAGCTTAGCATCCACCCGGGACAGGGGGCAGGGCACTGAAGCTTTCTTT.

This chain uses TRBV25-1 with TRBJ2-3; TRBD1 matches 9 bases. CDR1 is MGHDK, CDR2 SYGVNS, per germline. Losses at the gene ends were 4 bases for V and 5 bases for J; bases not matched to a gene: 7. The CDR3 runs 15 residues. In DNA, the CDR3 is TGTGCCAGCAGTGGACAGGGGACAGGGAAAGATACGCAGTATTTT. Its translation is CASSGQGTGKDTQYF.

This clonotype was counted only a few times. The chain links TRBV15 to TRBJ2-5; 7 bases agree with TRBD1. V trimming: 3 bases; J trimming: 3 bases; junction bases outside the gene matches: 4. CDR1 is LNHNV and CDR2 is YYDKDF in the germline V gene (reference sequence). The CDR3 totals 14 residues. The chain's CDR3 is CATSSTGTEETQYF. The CDR3 region has the DNA TGTGCCACCAGCAGCACCGGGACAGAAGAGACCCAGTACTTC. The complete variable domain, with remaining parts taken from reference TRBV15 and TRBJ2-5, reads DAMVIQNPRYQVTQFGKPVTLSCSQTLNHNVMYWYQQKSSQAPKLLFHYYDKDFNNEADTPDNFQSRRPNTSFCFLDIRSPGLGDTAMYLCATSSTGTEETQYFGPGTRLLVL.

There are a few counts of this clonotype. V and J are TRBV18 and TRBJ2-3; D may be TRBD2 (5 bases). The V end was cut by 1 base, the J end by 0 bases, with 8 bases between. Germline values: CDR1 KGHSH, CDR2 LQKENI. This CDR3 has 15 residues. CDR3 nucleotide sequence: TGTGCCAGCTCACCACGCAGGACTAGCACAGATACGCAGTATTTT. Protein: CASSPRRTSTDTQYF.

The CDR3 spells CATSRDGGAKNEQFF. As DNA, the CDR3 is TGTGCCACCAGCAGAGATGGGGGGGCGAAGAATGAGCAGTTCTTC. This chain connects TRBV15 to TRBJ2-1; D is possibly TRBD2 (7 bases). The V end was cut by 0 bases, the J end by 7 bases, with 13 bases between. The CDR3 is made up of 15 amino acids. Germline lookup yields CDR1 LNHNV and CDR2 YYDKDF (reference sequence).

There are many counts of this clonotype. The chain employs TRBV28 and TRBJ1-5, with unresolved D. Trimming left V 5 bases short and J 9 bases short, with 11 bases between. The CDR3 length is 12 residues. Germline V CDR1 and CDR2: MDHEN, SYDVKM. CDR3 in DNA: TGTGCCAGCAGTCCCCCACGGGGGCCCCAGCATTTT. Translation gives CASSPPRGPQHF.

The chain couples TRBV5-1 to TRBJ2-4; tentatively, D is TRBD2 (7 bases). V lost 0 bases, J lost 2 bases, and 12 bases lay in between. Germline V gene lookup returns CDR1 SGHRS and CDR2 YFSETQ. The CDR3 is 16 residues long. CDR3 amino acids: CASSLVGGGPKNIQYF. For the CDR3, the DNA is TGCGCCAGCAGCTTGGTGGGCGGGGGCCCCAAAAACATTCAGTACTTC.

The gene calls are TRBV2 and TRBJ2-3, with D unresolved. V gave up 1 base and J gave up 2 bases, with 10 bases separating them. This CDR3 has 15 amino acids. CDR1 and CDR2 (germline): SNHLY, FYNNEI. The CDR3 protein is CASSEEGSPTDTQYF. DNA of the CDR3: TGTGCCAGCAGTGAAGAAGGCAGCCCCACAGATACGCAGTATTTT.

This chain uses TRBV4-2 with TRBJ1-2, with 12 bases lining up with TRBD1. The CDR3 contains 17 residues. Germline assignment: CDR1 LGHNA and CDR2 YNFKEQ. V shed 3 bases, J shed 7 bases, and the junction held 12 bases outside the gene matches. CDR3 nucleotides: TGTGCCAGCAGCCAGACCGGGACAGGGGGCGGAATTTCTGGCTACACCTTC. Amino acid sequence: CASSQTGTGGGISGYTF.

J is TRBJ2-1 and V is TRBV3-1; TRBD2 matches 10 bases. This CDR3 spans 15 amino acids. The germline V gene has CDR1 LGHDT and CDR2 YNNKEL (reference sequence). V lost 3 bases, J lost 7 bases, and 6 bases stayed unmatched. The DNA of the CDR3 is TGTGCCAGCAGCCAGGGTAGCGGGGGGAAAAATGAGCAGTTCTTC. Protein product: CASSQGSGGKNEQFF.

This chain links TRBV12-3 or TRBV12-4 with TRBJ2-1, with D perhaps TRBD1 or TRBD2 (5 bases each). The length of the CDR3 is 15 residues. V was pared by 1 base and J by 5 bases, with 12 bases between. The CDR3 coding sequence is TGTGCCAGCAGTTTAGAATCGTGGGGACACAATGAGCAGTTCTTC. This translates into CASSLESWGHNEQFF.

This chain links TRBV10-3 with TRBJ1-2; the match to TRBD1 covers 8 bases. The CDR3 spans 14 residues. In germline, CDR1 is ENHRY, CDR2 SYGVKD. V lost 4 bases and J lost 2; bases outside the gene matches: 3. The CDR3 is CAISGTGQNYGYTF. In DNA, the CDR3 is TGTGCCATCAGTGGGACAGGGCAAAACTATGGCTACACCTTC.

This clonotype was seen a single time. CDR3 in DNA: TGTGCCAGCAGCTTTGAGGAGCGCCTTGCGGCGAGCTACGAGCAGTACTTC. Translated, it gives CASSFEERLAASYEQYF. The V and J genes are TRBV7-2 and TRBJ2-7; D gene unclear. In germline, CDR1 is SGHTA, CDR2 FQGNSA. This CDR3 is built from 17 residues. Trimming removed 3 bases at V and 3 bases at J, with 21 bases between.

This clonotype was detected only a few times. This rearrangement joins TRBV6-5 to TRBJ2-2; 9 positions match TRBD1. The ends lost 6 bases at V and 5 bases at J; junction bases unmatched: 4. The CDR3 spans 14 residues. Germline values: CDR1 MNHEY, CDR2 SVGAGI. The CDR3 nucleotides are TGTGCCAGCAGACTCGGGACAGGGACCGGGGAGCTGTTTTTT. Amino acids: CASRLGTGTGELFF.

This sequence joins TRBV6-6 and TRBJ2-1; 8 bases line up with TRBD1. With 4 bases clipped from V and 8 bases from J, the junction kept 4 bases outside the gene matches. The CDR3 runs to 13 residues. Germline V gene data show CDR1 as MNHNY and CDR2 as SVGAGI (reference sequence). The DNA for the CDR3 is TGTGCCAGCAGTTCTGGACAGGGACATGAGCAGTTCTTC. It specifies CASSSGQGHEQFF.

The J gene is TRBJ1-6, the V gene TRBV7-6; a weak D match, TRBD1 (6 bases). The CDR3 has 16 amino acids. Per the germline V gene, CDR1 is SGHVS and CDR2 is FNYEAQ. Trimming cost V 1 base and J 7 bases, with 14 bases left between them. CDR3 protein: CASSLGVGARNSPLHF. For the CDR3, the DNA is TGTGCCAGCAGCTTAGGAGTGGGGGCGCGGAATTCACCCCTCCACTTT.